Each of the 5 T cell receptor beta chains below was sequenced from the same sample in a study of blood T cell repertoires in COVID-19. Only in-frame clones appear in the TCRdb table, and some are missing; sequencing was by immunoSEQ multiplex PCR. The sample yields 95,000 to 150,000 clones, around three quarters seen once. Sequencing was done on a sample of peripheral blood. These TCRs come from a man aged 55-75 years with active or convalescent COVID-19.

The chain links TRBV5-1 to TRBJ1-1, with D uncertain. With 4 bases removed from V and 10 bases from J, the gap between germline ends came to 17 bases. Germline CDR1 is SGHRS and CDR2 is YFSETQ. This CDR3 spans 13 amino acids. CDR3 in amino acids: CASSPEAISGAFF. The CDR3 coding sequence is TGCGCCAGCAGCCCGGAGGCCATTTCGGGAGCTTTCTTT.

This clone was recorded a few times. The chain links TRBV2 to TRBJ1-1; 11 nucleotides agree with TRBD1. The CDR3 is 15 residues long. Germline V gene lookup returns CDR1 SNHLY and CDR2 FYNNEI. J lost 3 bases, V lost 8 bases, and 8 bases had no gene match. CDR3 in DNA: TGTGCCAGCTTCGCCGGACAGGGGGCGGACACTGAAGCTTTCTTT. Amino acids: CASFAGQGADTEAFF.

This clone appeared once. The J gene is TRBJ1-5, the V gene TRBV19, with D perhaps matching TRBD1 (6 bases). Trimming shortened V by 7 bases and J by 0 bases, and 25 bases separated the two germline ends. Germline values: CDR1 LNHDA, CDR2 SQIVND (reference sequence). This CDR3 has 19 amino acids. The CDR3 DNA sequence: TGTGCCAGTACCCCGAGAGGGGGGGGGAACCTTTATAGCAATCAGCCCCAGCATTTT. Its translation: CASTPRGGGNLYSNQPQHF.

The chain recombines TRBV10-3 with TRBJ2-7; 14 bases align to TRBD2. The CDR3 totals 15 residues. Germline V CDR1 and CDR2: ENHRY, SYGVKD. Germline trimming cut 4 bases from V and 4 bases from J; bases unmatched to any gene: 3. The CDR3 DNA reads as TGTGCCATCAGTGCCGGACTAGCGGGAGGTTACGAGCAGTACTTC. It translates to CAISAGLAGGYEQYF.

The chain links TRBV7-9 to TRBJ2-1, with 10 bases aligning to TRBD2. The CDR3 has 18 amino acids. V shed 1 base and J 2 bases; nucleotides not matched to a gene: 8. From germline, CDR1 is SEHNR and CDR2 FQNEAQ (reference sequence). This CDR3 reads CASSLVLRTSGAYNEQFF. CDR3 coding DNA: TGTGCCAGCAGCTTAGTCCTTAGGACTAGCGGAGCCTACAATGAGCAGTTCTTC.